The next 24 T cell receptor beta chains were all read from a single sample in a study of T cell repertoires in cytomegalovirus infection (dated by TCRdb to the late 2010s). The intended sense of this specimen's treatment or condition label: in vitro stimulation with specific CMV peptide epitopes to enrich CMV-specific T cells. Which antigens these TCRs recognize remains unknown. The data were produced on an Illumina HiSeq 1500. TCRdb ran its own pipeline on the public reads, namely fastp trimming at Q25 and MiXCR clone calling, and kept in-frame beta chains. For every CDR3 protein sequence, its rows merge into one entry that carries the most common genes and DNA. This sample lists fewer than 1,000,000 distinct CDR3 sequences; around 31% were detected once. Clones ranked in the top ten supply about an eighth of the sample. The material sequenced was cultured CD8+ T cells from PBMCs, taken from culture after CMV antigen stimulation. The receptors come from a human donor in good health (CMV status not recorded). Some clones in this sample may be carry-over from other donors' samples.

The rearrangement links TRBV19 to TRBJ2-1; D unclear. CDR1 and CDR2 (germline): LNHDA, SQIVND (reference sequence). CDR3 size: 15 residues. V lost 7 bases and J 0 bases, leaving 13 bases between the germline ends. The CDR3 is CASNRSPSSYNEQFF. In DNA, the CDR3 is TGTGCCAGTAATAGGTCTCCGAGCTCCTACAATGAGCAGTTCTTC.

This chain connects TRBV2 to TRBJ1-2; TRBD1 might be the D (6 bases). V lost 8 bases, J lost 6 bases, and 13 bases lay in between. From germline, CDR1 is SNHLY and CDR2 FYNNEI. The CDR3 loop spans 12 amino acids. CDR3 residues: CASEGTFDGYTF. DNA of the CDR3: TGTGCCAGCGAAGGGACATTCGATGGCTACACCTTC.

DNA for the CDR3: TGTGCCAGTTGGTTGGATGGCTACACCTTC. Amino acid sequence: CASWLDGYTF. V usage is TRBV19 and J usage is TRBJ1-2; D ambiguous. Germline loops: CDR1 LNHDA, CDR2 SQIVND (reference sequence). V was shortened by 8 bases and J by 6 bases, with 7 bases between the two germline ends. This CDR3 is built from 10 residues. Full variable domain (rest looked up from reference TRBV19 and TRBJ1-2): DGGITQSPKYLFRKEGQNVTLSCEQNLNHDAMYWYRQDPGQGLRLIYYSQIVNDFQKGDIAEGYSVSREKKESFPLTVTSAQKNPTAFYLCASWLDGYTFGSGTRLTVV.

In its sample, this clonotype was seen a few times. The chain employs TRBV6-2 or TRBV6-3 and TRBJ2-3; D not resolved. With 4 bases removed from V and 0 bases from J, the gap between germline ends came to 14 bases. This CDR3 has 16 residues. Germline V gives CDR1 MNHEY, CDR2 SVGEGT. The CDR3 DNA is TGTGCCAGCAGTTGGCTCTGGGCAGGAAGCACAGATACGCAGTATTTT. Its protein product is CASSWLWAGSTDTQYF.

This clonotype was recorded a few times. This chain's CDR3 is CASKGGPTDTQYF. CDR3 DNA: TGTGCCAGTAAAGGGGGCCCTACAGATACGCAGTATTTT. The V gene is TRBV7-6, the J gene TRBJ2-3; 7 nucleotides line up with TRBD1. The CDR3 is made up of 13 amino acids. J was trimmed by 3 bases and V by 9 bases; bases with no gene match: 6. Germline lookup yields CDR1 SGHVS and CDR2 FNYEAQ.

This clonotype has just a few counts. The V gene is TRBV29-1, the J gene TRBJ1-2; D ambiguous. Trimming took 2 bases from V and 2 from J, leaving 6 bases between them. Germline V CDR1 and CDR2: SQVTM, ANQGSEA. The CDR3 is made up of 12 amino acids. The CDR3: CSVEPRNYGYTF. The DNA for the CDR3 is TGCAGCGTTGAACCACGAAACTATGGCTACACCTTC.

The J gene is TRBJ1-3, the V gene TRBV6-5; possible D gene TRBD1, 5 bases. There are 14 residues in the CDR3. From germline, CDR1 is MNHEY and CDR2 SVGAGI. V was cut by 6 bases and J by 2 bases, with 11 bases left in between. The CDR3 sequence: CASSPQGPGNTIYF. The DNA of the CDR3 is TGTGCCAGCAGCCCTCAGGGACCTGGAAACACCATATATTTT.

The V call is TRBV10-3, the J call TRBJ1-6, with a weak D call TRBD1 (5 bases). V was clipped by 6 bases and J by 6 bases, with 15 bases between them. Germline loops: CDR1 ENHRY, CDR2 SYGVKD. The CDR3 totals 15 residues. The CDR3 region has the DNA TGTGCCATCAGAGAATCGGGGCCGCGTAATTCACCCCTCCACTTT. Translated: CAIRESGPRNSPLHF.

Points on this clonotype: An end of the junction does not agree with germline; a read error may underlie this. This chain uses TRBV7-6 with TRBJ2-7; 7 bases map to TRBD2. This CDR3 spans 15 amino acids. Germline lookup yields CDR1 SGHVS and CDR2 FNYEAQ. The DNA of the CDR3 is TGTGCCAGCAGCTTAGATACGGGGGGTACCTACGGGCAGTACTTC. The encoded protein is CASSLDTGGTYGQYF.

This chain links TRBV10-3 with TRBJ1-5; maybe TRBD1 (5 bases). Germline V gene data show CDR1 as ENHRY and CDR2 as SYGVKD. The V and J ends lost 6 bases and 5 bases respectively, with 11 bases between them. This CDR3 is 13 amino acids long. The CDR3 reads CAIRDKGDQPQHF. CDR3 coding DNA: TGTGCCATCAGGGACAAAGGGGATCAGCCCCAGCATTTT.

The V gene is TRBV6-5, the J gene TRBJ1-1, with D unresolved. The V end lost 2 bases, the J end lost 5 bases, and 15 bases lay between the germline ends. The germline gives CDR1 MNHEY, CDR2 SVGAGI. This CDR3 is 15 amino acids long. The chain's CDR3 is CASSYKARSPTEAFF. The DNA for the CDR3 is TGTGCCAGCAGTTACAAGGCCAGAAGTCCTACTGAAGCTTTCTTT.

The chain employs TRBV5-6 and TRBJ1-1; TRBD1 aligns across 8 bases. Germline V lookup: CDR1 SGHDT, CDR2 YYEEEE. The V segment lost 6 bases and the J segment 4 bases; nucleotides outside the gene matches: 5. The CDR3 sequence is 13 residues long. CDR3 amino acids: CASNLTGGTEAFF. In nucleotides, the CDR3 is TGTGCCAGCAACTTAACAGGGGGCACTGAAGCTTTCTTT.

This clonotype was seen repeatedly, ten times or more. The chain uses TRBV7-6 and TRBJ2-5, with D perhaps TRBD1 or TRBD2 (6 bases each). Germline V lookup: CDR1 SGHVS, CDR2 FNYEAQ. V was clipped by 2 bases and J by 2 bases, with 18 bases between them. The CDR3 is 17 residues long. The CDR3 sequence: CASSLMRVGGLQETQYF. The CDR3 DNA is TGTGCCAGCAGCTTAATGAGGGTAGGGGGGCTACAAGAGACCCAGTACTTC.

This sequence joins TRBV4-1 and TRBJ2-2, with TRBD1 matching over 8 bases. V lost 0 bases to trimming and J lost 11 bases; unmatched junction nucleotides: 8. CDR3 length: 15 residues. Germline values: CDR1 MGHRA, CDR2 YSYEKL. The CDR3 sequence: CASSQESQGAFELFF. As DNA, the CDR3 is TGCGCCAGCAGCCAAGAATCCCAGGGGGCTTTCGAGCTGTTTTTT.

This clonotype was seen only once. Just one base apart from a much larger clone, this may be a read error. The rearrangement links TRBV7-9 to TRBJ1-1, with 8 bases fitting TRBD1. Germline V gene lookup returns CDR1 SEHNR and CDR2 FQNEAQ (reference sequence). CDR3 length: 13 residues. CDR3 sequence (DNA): TGTGTCAGCAGAACAGGGGGTAGGACTGAAGCTTTCTTT. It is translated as CVSRTGGRTEAFF.

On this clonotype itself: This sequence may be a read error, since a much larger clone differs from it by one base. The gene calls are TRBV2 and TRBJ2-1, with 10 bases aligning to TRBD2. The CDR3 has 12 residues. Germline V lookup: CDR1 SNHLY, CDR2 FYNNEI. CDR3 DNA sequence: TGTGTCAGCGGGGGGGCTTACAATGAGCAGTTCTTC. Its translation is CVSGGAYNEQFF.

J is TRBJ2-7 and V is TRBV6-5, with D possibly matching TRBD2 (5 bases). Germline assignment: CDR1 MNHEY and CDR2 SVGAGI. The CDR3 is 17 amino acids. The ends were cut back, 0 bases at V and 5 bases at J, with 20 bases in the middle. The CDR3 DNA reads TGTGCCAGCAGTTACTCGGGTCAAACTGAGCGAGGGAACGAGCAGTACTTC. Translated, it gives CASSYSGQTERGNEQYF.

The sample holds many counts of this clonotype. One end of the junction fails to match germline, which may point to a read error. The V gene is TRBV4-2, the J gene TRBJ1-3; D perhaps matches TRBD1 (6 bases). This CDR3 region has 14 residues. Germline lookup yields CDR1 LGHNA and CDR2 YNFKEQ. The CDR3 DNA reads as TGTGCCAGCAGCCCTGGACAGACTGGAAACACCATATACTTT. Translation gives CASSPGQTGNTIYF.

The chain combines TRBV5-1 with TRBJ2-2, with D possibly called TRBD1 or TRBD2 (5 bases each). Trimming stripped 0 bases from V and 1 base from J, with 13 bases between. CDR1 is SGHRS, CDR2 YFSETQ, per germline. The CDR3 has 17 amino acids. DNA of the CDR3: TGCGCCAGCAGCTTGGATCCGGGGCGAGGGAACACCGGGGAGCTGTTTTTT. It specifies CASSLDPGRGNTGELFF.

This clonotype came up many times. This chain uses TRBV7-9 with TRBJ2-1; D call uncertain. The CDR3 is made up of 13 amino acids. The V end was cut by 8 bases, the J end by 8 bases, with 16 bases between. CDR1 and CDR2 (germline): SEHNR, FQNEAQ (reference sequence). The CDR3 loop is CASPSALFHEQFF. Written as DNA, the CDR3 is TGTGCCAGCCCCAGCGCACTTTTCCATGAGCAGTTCTTC.

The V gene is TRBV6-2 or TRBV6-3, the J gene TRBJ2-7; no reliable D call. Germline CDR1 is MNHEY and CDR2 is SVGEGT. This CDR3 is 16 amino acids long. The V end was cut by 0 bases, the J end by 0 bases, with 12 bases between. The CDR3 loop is CASSYSNSLSSYEQYV. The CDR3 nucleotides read TGTGCCAGCAGTTACTCGAACAGTCTGAGCTCCTACGAGCAGTACGTC.

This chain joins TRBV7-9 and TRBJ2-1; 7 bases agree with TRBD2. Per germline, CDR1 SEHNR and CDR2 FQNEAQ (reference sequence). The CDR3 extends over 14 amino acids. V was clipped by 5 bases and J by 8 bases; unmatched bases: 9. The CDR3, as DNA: TGTGCCAGCAGCCCCGGGGCGGGGGAGTATGAGCAGTTCTTC. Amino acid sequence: CASSPGAGEYEQFF.

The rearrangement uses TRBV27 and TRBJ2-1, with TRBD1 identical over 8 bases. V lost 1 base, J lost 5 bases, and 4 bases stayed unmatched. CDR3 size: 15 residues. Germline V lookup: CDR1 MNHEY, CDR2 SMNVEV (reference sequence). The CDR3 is CASSLYQGADNEQFF. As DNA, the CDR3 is TGTGCCAGCAGTTTATATCAGGGGGCTGACAATGAGCAGTTCTTC.

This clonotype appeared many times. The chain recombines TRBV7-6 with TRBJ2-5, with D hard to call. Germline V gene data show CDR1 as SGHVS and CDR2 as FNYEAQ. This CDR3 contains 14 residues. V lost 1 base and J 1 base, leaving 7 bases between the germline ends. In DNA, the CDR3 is TGTGCCAGCAGCTTAGAGGTTATCCAAGAGACCCAGTACTTC. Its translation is CASSLEVIQETQYF. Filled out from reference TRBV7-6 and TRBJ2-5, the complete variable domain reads GAGVSQSPRYKVTKRGQDVALRCDPISGHVSLYWYRQALGQGPEFLTYFNYEAQQDKSGLPNDRFSAERPEGSISTLTIQRTEQRDSAMYRCASSLEVIQETQYFGPGTRLLVL.